This entry lists 14 T cell receptor beta chains sequenced from one sample in a study of OX40 agonist ivuxolimab in advanced cancers. This table comes from immunoSEQ multiplex PCR, and its TCRdb copy is limited to in-frame clones, with some not included. The sample contains about 120,000 clones, around 93% of which appear only once. The material sequenced was CD4+ or CD8+ T cells sorted from blood, taken in a trial of the OX40 agonist ivuxolimab. These receptors came from an adult with an advanced solid tumor such as melanoma, head and neck, liver or kidney cancer.

This clone is a singleton in its sample. The rearrangement uses TRBV7-9 and TRBJ1-6, with 8 bases lining up with TRBD1. This CDR3 is built from 15 residues. Looked up from germline, CDR1 is SEHNR and CDR2 is FQNEAQ (reference sequence). V dropped 5 bases and J dropped 10; count of bases not matched to a gene: 10. The CDR3 region has the DNA TGTGCCAGCAGCATGGGAACGACAGGGGAATCACCCCTCCACTTT. It encodes CASSMGTTGESPLHF. Drawing the rest from reference TRBV7-9 and TRBJ1-6, the complete variable domain is DTGVSQNPRHKITKRGQNVTFRCDPISEHNRLYWYRQTLGQGPEFLTYFQNEAQLEKSRLLSDRFSAERPKGSFSTLEIQRTEQGDSAMYLCASSMGTTGESPLHFGNGTRLTVT.

This chain links TRBV28 with TRBJ2-7; perhaps TRBD2 as D (6 bases). The length of the CDR3 is 14 residues. Germline V lookup: CDR1 MDHEN, CDR2 SYDVKM. V dropped 10 bases and J dropped 3 bases, with 19 bases sitting between them. CDR3 nucleotides: TGTGCCACTCGGGGGAGCCCCTATATCTACGAGCAGTACTTC. Protein sequence: CATRGSPYIYEQYF.

This rearrangement joins TRBV5-1 to TRBJ2-2; D not resolved. This CDR3 is 12 amino acids long. The germline CDR1 and CDR2 sequences are SGHRS and YFSETQ. The V gene lost 0 bases and the J gene lost 7 bases, with 4 bases spanning the gap. The CDR3, as DNA: TGCGCCAGCAGCTTGGGAGTCGGGGAGCTGTTTTTT. Translated, it gives CASSLGVGELFF.

This rearrangement joins TRBV5-1 to TRBJ1-1; 10 nucleotides match TRBD1. The CDR3 is made up of 14 amino acids. Trimming removed 5 bases from V and 3 bases from J; junction bases left unmatched: 4. CDR1 SGHRS and CDR2 YFSETQ come from the germline V gene. The CDR3 loop is CASSPDRGDTEAFF. CDR3 bases: TGCGCCAGCAGTCCGGACAGGGGGGACACTGAAGCTTTCTTT.

The V and J genes are TRBV4-3 and TRBJ2-1; the match to TRBD2 covers 10 bases. Germline CDR1 LGHNA, CDR2 YSLEER. The J segment lost 4 bases and the V segment lost 4 bases, leaving 7 bases of the junction unmatched. The CDR3 covers 16 residues. The CDR3 region has the DNA TGCGCCAGCAGCCTCTCGACTAGCGGGCTTTACAATGAGCAGTTCTTC. Its translation: CASSLSTSGLYNEQFF.

The CDR3 loop is CASSKSGRTLLGYEQYF. The CDR3 region has the DNA TGTGCCAGCAGCAAGAGCGGGAGGACCCTCTTGGGCTACGAGCAGTACTTC. V and J are TRBV11-2 and TRBJ2-7; TRBD2 agrees at 9 bases. This CDR3 is built from 17 residues. Germline values: CDR1 SGHAT, CDR2 FQNNGV. V lost 5 bases and J lost 3; bases outside the gene matches: 14. Complete variable domain (other parts from reference TRBV11-2 and TRBJ2-7): EAGVAQSPRYKIIEKRQSVAFWCNPISGHATLYWYQQILGQGPKLLIQFQNNGVVDDSQLPKDRFSAERLKGVDSTLKIQPAKLEDSAVYLCASSKSGRTLLGYEQYFGPGTRLTVT.

V is TRBV9 and J is TRBJ2-1, with a tentative D call TRBD1 (6 bases). Germline V gene sequence: CDR1 SGDLS, CDR2 YYNGEE. There are 18 residues in the CDR3. V shed 0 bases and J shed 5 bases, with 21 bases lying between them. The CDR3 DNA reads TGTGCCAGCAGCGTAGCCTTGATAACCGGGACATGGGACAATGAGCAGTTCTTC. Its translation is CASSVALITGTWDNEQFF.

This chain connects TRBV19 to TRBJ1-2; D gene unclear. CDR3 size: 12 residues. Germline-derived CDR1 and CDR2 are LNHDA and SQIVND (reference sequence). Trimming removed 7 bases from V and 0 bases from J, with 6 bases in between. The CDR3 here is CASKSSNYGYTF. CDR3 nucleotides: TGTGCCAGTAAGAGCTCTAACTATGGCTACACCTTC.

The table lists this clone with a few counts. The chain links TRBV5-1 to TRBJ2-7; 8 nucleotides line up with TRBD1. The CDR3 extends over 14 amino acids. The germline V gene encodes CDR1 SGHRS and CDR2 YFSETQ. V was clipped by 3 bases and J by 1 base; unmatched bases: 3. The CDR3: CASSWTGSSYEQYF. In nucleotides, the CDR3 is TGCGCCAGCAGCTGGACAGGGAGTTCCTACGAGCAGTACTTC.

This clone appeared once. The V call is TRBV11-3, the J call TRBJ2-7, with D perhaps being TRBD1 or TRBD2 (5 bases each). This CDR3 contains 12 residues. The germline gives CDR1 SGHNT, CDR2 YENEEA. V was pared by 5 bases and J by 3 bases, with 8 bases between. The CDR3 DNA follows: TGTGCCAGCAGCCGGGACGGCTACGAGCAGTACTTC. Translating gives CASSRDGYEQYF.

The chain is built from TRBV30 and TRBJ1-6; D remains ambiguous. This CDR3 is built from 15 residues. Deletions cut 4 bases from V and 0 bases from J, with 10 bases between. Looked up from germline, CDR1 is GTSNPN and CDR2 is SVGIG (reference sequence). The CDR3 DNA reads as TGTGCCTGGACCGCCTGGAGCTCCTATAATTCACCCCTCCACTTT. It translates to CAWTAWSSYNSPLHF.

This chain uses TRBV11-3 with TRBJ2-7, with D unresolved. The CDR3 covers 14 residues. V lost 0 bases and J lost 6, with 12 bases in between. Per the germline V gene, CDR1 is SGHNT and CDR2 is YENEEA. DNA of the CDR3: TGTGCCAGCAGCTTAGAACCCCTAGTCGGCGAGCAGTACTTC. This codes for CASSLEPLVGEQYF.

V usage is TRBV7-9 and J usage is TRBJ1-4, with 7 positions matching TRBD1. V lost 5 bases to trimming and J lost 4 bases; unmatched junction nucleotides: 7. CDR3 length: 15 amino acids. The V gene's germline CDR1 is SEHNR and CDR2 FQNEAQ (reference sequence). CDR3 loop: CASSTTGLDNEKLFF. CDR3 nucleotide sequence: TGTGCCAGCAGCACGACAGGGCTGGATAATGAAAAACTGTTTTTT.

The chain recombines TRBV19 with TRBJ1-3; D remains unclear. This CDR3 has 15 residues. Germline CDR1 and CDR2: LNHDA and SQIVND (reference sequence). V gave up 3 bases and J gave up 3 bases, with 12 bases separating them. The CDR3 is CASSIITGGGNTIYF. The CDR3 DNA is TGTGCCAGTAGTATCATCACGGGAGGTGGAAACACCATATATTTT.